A single sample is the source of the 4 T cell receptor beta chains below, sequenced in a study of T-cell reconstitution after alpha-beta-depleted transplantation in children. The TCRbeta library incorporated unique molecular identifiers. TCRdb analysed the PCR reads with MiXCR anew, one entry per CDR3 protein. There are approximately 1,000,000 distinct CDR3 sequences in the sample; 25% to 35% occur only once, and over 25% lies in the top ten. The source material was PBMCs, mostly from graft donor cells, sampled 360 days after TCRalphabeta/CD19-depleted stem cell transplant. These receptors all stem from a boy less than two years old who had a stem cell transplant for SCID, so the T cells may come from the graft donor.

The chain has TRBV11-2 and TRBJ2-3, with 8 nucleotides matching TRBD2. Trimming cost V 2 bases and J 3 bases; bases outside gene matches: 13. CDR3 length: 18 residues. Germline V gene sequence: CDR1 SGHAT, CDR2 FQNNGV. The CDR3: CASSLFYSGGSETDTQYF. The CDR3 DNA sequence: TGTGCCAGCAGCTTATTCTACAGCGGGGGCTCCGAGACAGATACGCAGTATTTT.

This clonotype was recorded a few times. The V gene is TRBV11-2, the J gene TRBJ2-3; a possible D gene is TRBD1 (5 bases). CDR1 and CDR2 from the germline V gene are SGHAT and FQNNGV. The CDR3 has 14 amino acids. Trimming took off 5 bases at V and 3 bases at J, with 12 bases between the two ends. CDR3 protein: CASSRRQWTDTQYF. The CDR3, as DNA: TGTGCCAGCAGCAGAAGACAGTGGACAGATACGCAGTATTTT.

V usage is TRBV20-1 and J usage is TRBJ2-7; possible D gene TRBD1, 6 bases. From germline, CDR1 is DFQATT and CDR2 SNEGSKA (reference sequence). The CDR3 is 15 amino acids. Trimming left V 1 base short and J 2 bases short, with 15 bases between. The CDR3: CSARAFTGTPYEQYF. Written as DNA, the CDR3 is TGCAGTGCTAGAGCCTTCACAGGGACCCCCTACGAGCAGTACTTC.

This clonotype was detected a few times. The chain couples TRBV5-1 to TRBJ2-7; D is undetermined. V was shortened by 1 base and J by 5 bases, with 16 bases between the two germline ends. The CDR3 contains 15 residues. Germline V gene sequence: CDR1 SGHRS, CDR2 YFSETQ. The CDR3 DNA reads TGCGCCAGCAGCTTGAACTCCGGGCCCCTGAACGAGCAGTACTTC. It translates to CASSLNSGPLNEQYF.